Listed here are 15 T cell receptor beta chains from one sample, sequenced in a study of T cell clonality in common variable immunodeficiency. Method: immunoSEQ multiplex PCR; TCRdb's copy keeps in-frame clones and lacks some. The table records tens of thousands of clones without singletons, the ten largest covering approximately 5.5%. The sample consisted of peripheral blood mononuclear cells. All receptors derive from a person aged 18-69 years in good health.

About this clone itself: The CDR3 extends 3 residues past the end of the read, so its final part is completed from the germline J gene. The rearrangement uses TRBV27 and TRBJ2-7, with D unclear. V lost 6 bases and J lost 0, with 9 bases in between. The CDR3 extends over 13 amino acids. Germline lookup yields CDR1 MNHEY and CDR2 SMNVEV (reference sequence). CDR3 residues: CASRSILSYEQYF. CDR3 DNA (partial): TGTGCCAGCAGGTCCATACTCTCCTACGAG.

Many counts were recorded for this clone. The CDR3 sequence is CSATPQLAGGQETQYF. The DNA read from the CDR3 is TGCAGTGCTACCCCCCAGCTAGCGGGAGGGCAAGAGACC. V gene TRBV20-1 combines with J gene TRBJ2-5; 12 bases fit TRBD2. The sequence runs out 3 residues before the end of the CDR3; the remainder is reconstructed from the germline J gene. CDR1 is DFQATT, CDR2 SNEGSKA, per germline (reference sequence). Trimming removed 4 bases from V and 2 bases from J; junction bases left unmatched: 8. This CDR3 is 16 amino acids long.

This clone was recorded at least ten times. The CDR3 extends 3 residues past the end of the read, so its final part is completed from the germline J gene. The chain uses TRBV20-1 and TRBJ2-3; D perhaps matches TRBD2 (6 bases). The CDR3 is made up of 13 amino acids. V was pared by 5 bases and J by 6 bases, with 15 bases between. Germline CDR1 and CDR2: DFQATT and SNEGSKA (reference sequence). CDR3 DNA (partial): TGCAGTGCTTGGCGGGAAAGGTCGGATACG. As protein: CSAWRERSDT. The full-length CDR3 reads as CSAWRERSDTQYF.

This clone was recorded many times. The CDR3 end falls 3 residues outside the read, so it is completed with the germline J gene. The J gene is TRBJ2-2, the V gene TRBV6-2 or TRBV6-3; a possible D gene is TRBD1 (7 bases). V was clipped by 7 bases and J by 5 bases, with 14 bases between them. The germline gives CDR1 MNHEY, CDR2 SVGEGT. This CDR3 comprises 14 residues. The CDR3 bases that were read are TGTGCCAGCACCCCAGGGGGGCGGACCGGGGAG. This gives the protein CASTPGGRTGE. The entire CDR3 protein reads CASTPGGRTGELFF.

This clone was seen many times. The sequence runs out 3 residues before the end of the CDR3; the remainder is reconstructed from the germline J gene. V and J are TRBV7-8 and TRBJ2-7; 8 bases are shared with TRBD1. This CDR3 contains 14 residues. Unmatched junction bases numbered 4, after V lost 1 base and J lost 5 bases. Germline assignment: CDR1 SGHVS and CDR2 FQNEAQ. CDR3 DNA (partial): TGTGCCAGCAGCTTAGGGGGACAGGCCCACGAG. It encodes CASSLGGQAHE. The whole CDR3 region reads CASSLGGQAHEQYF.

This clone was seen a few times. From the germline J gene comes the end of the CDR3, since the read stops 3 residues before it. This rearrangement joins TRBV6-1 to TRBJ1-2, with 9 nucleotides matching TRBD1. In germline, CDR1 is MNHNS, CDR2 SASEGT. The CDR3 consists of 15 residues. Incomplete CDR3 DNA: TGTGCCAGCAGTGAACCGGGACAGGGCGGGGAGAGC. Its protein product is CASSEPGQGGES. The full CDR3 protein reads CASSEPGQGGESYTF.

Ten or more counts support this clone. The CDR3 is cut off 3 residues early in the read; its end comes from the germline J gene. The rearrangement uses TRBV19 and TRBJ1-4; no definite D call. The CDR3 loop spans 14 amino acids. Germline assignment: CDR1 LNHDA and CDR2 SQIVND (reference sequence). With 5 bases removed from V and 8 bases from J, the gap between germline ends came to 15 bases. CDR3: CASSALRTEEKLFF. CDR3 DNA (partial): TGTGCCAGTAGTGCCCTGCGGACTGAGGAAAAA. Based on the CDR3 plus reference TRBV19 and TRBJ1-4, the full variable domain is DGGITQSPKYLFRKEGQNVTLSCEQNLNHDAMYWYRQDPGQGLRLIYYSQIVNDFQKGDIAEGYSVSREKKESFPLTVTSAQKNPTAFYLCASSALRTEEKLFFGSGTQLSVL.

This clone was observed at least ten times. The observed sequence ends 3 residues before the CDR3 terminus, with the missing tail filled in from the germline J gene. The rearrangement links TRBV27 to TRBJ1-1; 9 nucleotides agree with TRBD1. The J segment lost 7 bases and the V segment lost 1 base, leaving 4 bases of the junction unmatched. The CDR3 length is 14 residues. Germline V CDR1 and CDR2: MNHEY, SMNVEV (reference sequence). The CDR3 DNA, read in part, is TGTGCCAGCAGTTTATTTGGGGACAGGGTTGAA. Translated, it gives CASSLFGDRVE. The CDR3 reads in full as CASSLFGDRVEAFF.

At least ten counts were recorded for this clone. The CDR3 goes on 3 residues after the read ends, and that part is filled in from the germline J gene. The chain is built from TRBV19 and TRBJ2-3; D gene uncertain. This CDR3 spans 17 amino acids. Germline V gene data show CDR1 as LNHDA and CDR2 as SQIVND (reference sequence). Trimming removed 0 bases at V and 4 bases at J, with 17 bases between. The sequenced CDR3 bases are TGTGCCAGTAGTATAGATCTGAGCGTCGGGTGGGCAGATACG. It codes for CASSIDLSVGWADT. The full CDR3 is CASSIDLSVGWADTQYF.

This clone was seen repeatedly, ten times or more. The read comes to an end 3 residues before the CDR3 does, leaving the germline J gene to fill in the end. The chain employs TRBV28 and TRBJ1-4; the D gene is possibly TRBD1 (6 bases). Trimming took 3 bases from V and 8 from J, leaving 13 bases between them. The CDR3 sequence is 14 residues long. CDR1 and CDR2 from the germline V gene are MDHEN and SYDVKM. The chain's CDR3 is CASSLRQVGEKLFF. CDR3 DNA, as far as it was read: TGTGCCAGCAGTTTGCGACAGGTGGGAGAAAAA.

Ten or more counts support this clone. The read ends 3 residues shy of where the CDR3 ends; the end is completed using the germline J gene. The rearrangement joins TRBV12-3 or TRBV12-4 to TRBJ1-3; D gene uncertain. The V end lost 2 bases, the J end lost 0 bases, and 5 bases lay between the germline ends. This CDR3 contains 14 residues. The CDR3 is CASSLSGSGNTIYF. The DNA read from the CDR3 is TGTGCCAGCAGTTTATCAGGCTCTGGAAACACC.

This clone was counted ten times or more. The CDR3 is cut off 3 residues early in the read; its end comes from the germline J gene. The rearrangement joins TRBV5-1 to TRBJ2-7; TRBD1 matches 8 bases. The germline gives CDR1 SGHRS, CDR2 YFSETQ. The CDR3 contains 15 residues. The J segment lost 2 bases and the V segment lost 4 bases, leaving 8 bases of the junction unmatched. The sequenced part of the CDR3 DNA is TGCGCCAGCAGCGGAGACAGGGGTTTGGCCTACGAG. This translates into CASSGDRGLAYE. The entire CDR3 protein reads CASSGDRGLAYEQYF.

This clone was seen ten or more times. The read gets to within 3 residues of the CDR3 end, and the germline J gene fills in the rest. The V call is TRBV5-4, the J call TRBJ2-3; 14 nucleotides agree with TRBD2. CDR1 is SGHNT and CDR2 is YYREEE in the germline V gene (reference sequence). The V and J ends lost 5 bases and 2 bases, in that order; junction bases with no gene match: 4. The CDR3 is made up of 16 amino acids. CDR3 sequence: CASSSGLAGATDTQYF. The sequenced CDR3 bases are TGTGCCAGCAGTTCGGGACTAGCGGGAGCCACAGATACG.

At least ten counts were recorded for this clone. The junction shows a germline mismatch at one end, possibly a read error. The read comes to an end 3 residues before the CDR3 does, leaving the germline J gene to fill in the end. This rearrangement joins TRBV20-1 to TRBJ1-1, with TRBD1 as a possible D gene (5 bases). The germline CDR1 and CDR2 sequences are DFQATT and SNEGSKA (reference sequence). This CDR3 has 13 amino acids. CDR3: CSARGGANTEAFF. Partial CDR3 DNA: TGCAGTGCCAGAGGAGGGGCGAACACTGAA.

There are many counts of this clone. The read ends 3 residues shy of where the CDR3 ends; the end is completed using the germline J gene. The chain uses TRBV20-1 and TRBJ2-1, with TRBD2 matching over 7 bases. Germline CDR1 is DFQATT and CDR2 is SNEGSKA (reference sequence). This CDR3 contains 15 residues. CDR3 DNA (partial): TGCAGCGTACCGGGCGGGAGAGGGTATTACAATGAG. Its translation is CSVPGGRGYYNE. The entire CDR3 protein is CSVPGGRGYYNEQFF.